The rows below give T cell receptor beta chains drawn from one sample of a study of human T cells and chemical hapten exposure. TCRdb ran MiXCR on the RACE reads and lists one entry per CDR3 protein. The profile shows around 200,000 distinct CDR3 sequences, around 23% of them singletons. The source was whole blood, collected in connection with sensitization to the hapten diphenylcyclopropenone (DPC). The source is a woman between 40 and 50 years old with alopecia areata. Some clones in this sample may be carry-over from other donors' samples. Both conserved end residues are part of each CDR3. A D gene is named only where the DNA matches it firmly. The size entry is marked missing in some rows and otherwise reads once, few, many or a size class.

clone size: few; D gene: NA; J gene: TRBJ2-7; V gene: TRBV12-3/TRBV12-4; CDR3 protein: CASSIRGGASYEQYF; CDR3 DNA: TGTGCCAGCAGCATTAGGGGGGGCGCATCCTACGAGCAGTACTTC
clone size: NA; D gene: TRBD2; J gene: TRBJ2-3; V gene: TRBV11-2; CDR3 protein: CASSPKTGTSGGDTQYF; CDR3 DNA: TGTGCCAGCAGCCCGAAGACCGGGACTAGCGGGGGAGATACGCAGTATTTT
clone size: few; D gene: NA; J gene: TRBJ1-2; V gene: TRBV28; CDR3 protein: CAVDRPDTF; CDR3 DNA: TGTGCCGTCGACAGGCCCGACACCTTC
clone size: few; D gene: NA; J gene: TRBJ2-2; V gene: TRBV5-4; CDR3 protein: CASRQAQYTGELFF; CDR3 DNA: TGTGCCAGTCGTCAGGCTCAATACACCGGGGAGCTGTTTTTT
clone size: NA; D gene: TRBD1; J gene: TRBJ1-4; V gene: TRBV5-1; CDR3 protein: CASSSGQEYSEKLFF; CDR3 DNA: TGCGCCAGCAGCTCGGGACAGGAATACAGTGAAAAACTGTTTTTT
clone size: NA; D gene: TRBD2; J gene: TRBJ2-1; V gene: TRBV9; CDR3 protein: CASSVGGAGVVYNEQFF; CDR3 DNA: TGTGCCAGCAGCGTAGGGGGAGCGGGAGTTGTCTACAATGAGCAGTTCTTC
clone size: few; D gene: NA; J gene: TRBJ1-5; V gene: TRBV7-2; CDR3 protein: CASSKQQVGAGQPQHF; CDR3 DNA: TGTGCCAGCAGCAAACAACAAGTGGGGGCAGGTCAGCCCCAGCATTTT
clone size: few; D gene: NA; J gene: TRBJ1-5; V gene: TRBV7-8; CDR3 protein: CASSPPAGRRDSNQPQHF; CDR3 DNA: TGTGCCAGCAGCCCCCCGGCGGGAAGGAGGGATAGCAATCAGCCCCAGCATTTT
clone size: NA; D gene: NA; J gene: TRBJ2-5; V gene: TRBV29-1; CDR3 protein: CSVRQNQETQYF; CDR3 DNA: TGCAGCGTTCGGCAGAACCAAGAGACCCAGTACTTC
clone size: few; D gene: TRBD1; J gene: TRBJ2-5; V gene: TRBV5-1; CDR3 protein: CASSPRQGGDRETQYF; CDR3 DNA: TGCGCCAGCAGCCCTAGACAGGGGGGCGATCGAGAGACCCAGTACTTC